This T cell receptor (beta chain) came from a study of T cell responses to AZD1222 COVID-19 vaccine. The study's findings and limits: As reported, nearly half of all spike-specific TCRs target variant regions that are unmutated. Clonal diversity may have been underestimated in mostly white British donors. Two AZD1222 administrations were followed by greater Spike-specific TCR breadth and depth. There were repertoire samples only from the period after the peak T cell response.

With regard to this clone: The antigen is unknown.

The protocol was immunoSEQ multiplex PCR, while the TCRdb copy is restricted to in-frame clones and leaves out a portion. The sample lists under 150,000 clones; approximately 88% were seen once. Deletions cut 2 bases from V and 6 bases from J, with 2 bases between. The CDR3 totals 11 residues. Germline V CDR1 and CDR2: SNHLY, FYNNEI. The receptor was isolated from an adult who received the AZD1222 COVID-19 vaccine. The sequences come from peripheral blood, collected 28 days after the second AZD1222 dose. The V and J genes are TRBV2 and TRBJ2-1; D remains ambiguous. The DNA of the CDR3 is TGTGCCAGCAGTGAAATCAATGAGCAGTTCTTC. Residues: CASSEINEQFF.